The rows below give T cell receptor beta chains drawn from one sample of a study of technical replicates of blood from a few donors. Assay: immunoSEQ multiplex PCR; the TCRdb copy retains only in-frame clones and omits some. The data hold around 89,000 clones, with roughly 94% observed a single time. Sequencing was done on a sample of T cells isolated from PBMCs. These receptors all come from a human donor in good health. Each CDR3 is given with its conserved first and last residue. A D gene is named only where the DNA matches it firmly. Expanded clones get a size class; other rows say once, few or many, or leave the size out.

TGTGCCAGCAGCCCGATGGTACAGCCCCAGATCCCGAGTAGCACAGATACGCAGTATTTT	CASSPMVQPQIPSSTDTQYF	TRBV16	TRBJ2-3	NA	NA
TGTGCCAGCGCCGGGGGGCCGGCGAAAGAGACCCAGTACTTC	CASAGGPAKETQYF	TRBV5-8	TRBJ2-5	NA	NA
TGTGCCAGCAGTTGCTCCTCCTTGGGGACAGGGAACACCGGGGAGCTGTTTTTT	CASSCSSLGTGNTGELFF	TRBV6-8	TRBJ2-2	TRBD1	NA
TGTGCCAGCAGTGATATAGCGGGAGGTGAGCAGTTCTTC	CASSDIAGGEQFF	TRBV6-1	TRBJ2-1	TRBD2	NA
TGTGCCAGCATAGCGGGAGAGGGTTTTTGGAATGAGCAGTTCTTC	CASIAGEGFWNEQFF	TRBV19	TRBJ2-1	TRBD2	NA
TGTGCCAGCAGCGATAGGGGAGGAACTGAAGCTTTCTTT	CASSDRGGTEAFF	TRBV7-8	TRBJ1-1	NA	NA
TGCGCCAGCAGCTCTTCCTACGAGCAGTACTTC	CASSSSYEQYF	TRBV5-1	TRBJ2-7	NA	NA
TGTGCCAGCACCTTGGGGGGGACTAGGGGTTTCTACGAGCAGTACTTC	CASTLGGTRGFYEQYF	TRBV28	TRBJ2-7	TRBD2	NA
TGTGCCACCAGCAGAGAGGGGGGGACTTCGCTACTTGGAGATACGCAGTATTTT	CATSREGGTSLLGDTQYF	TRBV15	TRBJ2-3	TRBD2	NA
TGTGCCAGCAGCTATACCGGGACTCCTAACACCGGGGAGCTGTTTTTT	CASSYTGTPNTGELFF	TRBV2	TRBJ2-2	NA	NA
TGTGCCAGCAGTCGCCGGGACAGGGGGGTAGGTGAAGCTTTCTTT	CASSRRDRGVGEAFF	TRBV27	TRBJ1-1	TRBD1	NA
TGTGCCAGCAGCTTCCAACAGGTGAGCTCCTACGAGCAGTACTTC	CASSFQQVSSYEQYF	TRBV13	TRBJ2-7	NA	NA
TGTGCCAGCAGTTACTCCCGGACAGGGATCAATGAGCAGTTCTTC	CASSYSRTGINEQFF	TRBV6-5	TRBJ2-1	TRBD1	NA
TGTGCCAGCTCACCACCGTCGACTAATGAAAAACTGTTTTTT	CASSPPSTNEKLFF	TRBV18	TRBJ1-4	NA	once
TGTGCCAGTAGTACCCAGTCCAATGAGCAGTTCTTC	CASSTQSNEQFF	TRBV19	TRBJ2-1	NA	NA
TGTGCCAGTAGTATCGGGACAGGGGCTGAAGCTTTCTTT	CASSIGTGAEAFF	TRBV19	TRBJ1-1	TRBD1	NA
TGTGCCAGCAGCTTACGCCCGGACAGGGGACCCGGGGAGCTGTTTTTT	CASSLRPDRGPGELFF	TRBV7-6	TRBJ2-2	TRBD1	NA
TGCAGCGTTGAAGATGTGCTAGGCGAGCAGTACTTC	CSVEDVLGEQYF	TRBV29-1	TRBJ2-7	NA	NA
TGTGCCAGCGGGAGGGGGTACGAGCAGTACTTC	CASGRGYEQYF	TRBV2	TRBJ2-7	NA	once
TGTGCCAGCAGTCCTAGTGCAATAGGATTCACAGATACGCAGTATTTT	CASSPSAIGFTDTQYF	TRBV28	TRBJ2-3	NA	NA
TGTGCCAGCAGTGAAAAAGCGGGAGCGACAGATACGCAGTATTTT	CASSEKAGATDTQYF	TRBV2	TRBJ2-3	TRBD2	once
TGTGCCAGCAGCTATACTAGCGGGGGAACAGATACGCAGTATTTT	CASSYTSGGTDTQYF	TRBV7-3	TRBJ2-3	TRBD2	NA
TGCGCCAGCAGACCCGGGACAGCAGCCTACGAGCAGTACTTC	CASRPGTAAYEQYF	TRBV5-1	TRBJ2-7	TRBD1	NA
TGTGCCAGCAGCTTAGGCACCGGGTGGCAGCCCCAGCATTTT	CASSLGTGWQPQHF	TRBV7-2	TRBJ1-5	NA	few
TGTGCCAGCAGCACTGGGACATCCGGCTACACCTTC	CASSTGTSGYTF	TRBV11-3	TRBJ1-2	NA	NA
TGTGCCAGCAGCCAATTTTCGGGGAACACCGGGGAGCTGTTTTTT	CASSQFSGNTGELFF	TRBV6-1	TRBJ2-2	NA	NA
TGCGCCAGCAGCCAAGTCCCGATTCTTTCGGCTAGCGGGAGGTTTAGGGCAGATACGCAGTATTTT	CASSQVPILSASGRFRADTQYF	TRBV4-1	TRBJ2-3	TRBD2	NA
TGTGCCTGGAGACCAGCGAACTATGGCTACACCTTC	CAWRPANYGYTF	TRBV30	TRBJ1-2	NA	NA
TGTGCCAGCAGCTTAGCCCCCAGACCTAAAACTAGCGCAGCCTACGAGCAGTACTTC	CASSLAPRPKTSAAYEQYF	TRBV7-9	TRBJ2-7	TRBD2	NA
TGTGCCAGCAGCAAAGGACAGCCTGCTACGAGCGCGTACTTC	CASSKGQPATSAYF	TRBV7-9	TRBJ2-7	NA	NA
TGTGCCAGCAGGGGACAGCCCTACGAGCAGTACTTC	CASRGQPYEQYF	TRBV28	TRBJ2-7	TRBD1	NA
TGTGCCACCAGCAGAGAAACTAGGTCGACTGAAGCTTTCTTT	CATSRETRSTEAFF	TRBV15	TRBJ1-1	NA	NA
TGTGCCAGCAGACAGGGGTTTAACTATGGCTACACCTTC	CASRQGFNYGYTF	TRBV7-8	TRBJ1-2	TRBD1	NA
TGTGCCAGCATCCAGGGGGCCCAGCCCCAGCATTTT	CASIQGAQPQHF	TRBV7-9	TRBJ1-5	TRBD1	NA
TGTGCCAGCAGCTTGCCCGGCCGGGTATTCTATGGCTACACCTTC	CASSLPGRVFYGYTF	TRBV5-8	TRBJ1-2	NA	NA
TGTGCCAGCAGGCCGGGACTAGCTACCTACGAGCAGTACTTC	CASRPGLATYEQYF	TRBV2	TRBJ2-7	TRBD2	NA
TGCGCCAGCAGCATTGACAATCGGGAGACCCAGTACTTC	CASSIDNRETQYF	TRBV5-1	TRBJ2-5	NA	NA
TGTGCCAGCAGACTGGAGGAGACCCAGTACTTC	CASRLEETQYF	TRBV6-5	TRBJ2-5	NA	NA
TGTGCCAGCAGTTTGGGTTGGGGGGGCGCCGCCAAAAACATTCAGTACTTC	CASSLGWGGAAKNIQYF	TRBV27	TRBJ2-4	NA	NA
TGTGCCAGCAGCTCGGTAGCGGGGGGACAGGGAAACTATGGCTACACCTTC	CASSSVAGGQGNYGYTF	TRBV5-4	TRBJ1-2	TRBD1	NA
TGCGCCAGCAGTGGCCCAGGGAAGGGCGGGGAGCTGTTTTTT	CASSGPGKGGELFF	TRBV10-1	TRBJ2-2	NA	NA
TGTGCCAGCAGTGAGGGACAGGGGGACAACTACGAGCAGTACTTC	CASSEGQGDNYEQYF	TRBV6-1	TRBJ2-7	TRBD1	NA
TGTGCCAGCAGCTCGACTAGCGGGGAGTACAATGAGCAGTTCTTC	CASSSTSGEYNEQFF	TRBV11-3	TRBJ2-1	TRBD2	once
TGCGCCAGCAGCCTCAGGGGGGAAGTGGCAGATACGCAGTATTTT	CASSLRGEVADTQYF	TRBV4-1	TRBJ2-3	NA	once
TGCGCCAGCAGCGCCCCCCGGGACATTGAGGCGAAGAAGAACACCGGGGAGCTGTTTTTT	CASSAPRDIEAKKNTGELFF	TRBV5-1	TRBJ2-2	NA	NA
TGTGCCAGCTCTACCAGGGGGCGAACTAATGAAAAACTGTTTTTT	CASSTRGRTNEKLFF	TRBV2	TRBJ1-4	TRBD1	NA
TGTGCCAGCAGCCCAGACGGATGGACACCGGACTATGGCTACACCTTC	CASSPDGWTPDYGYTF	TRBV11-3	TRBJ1-2	NA	NA
TGTGCCAGCAGTGAAGGGCTAGCGGCTTCCTACGAGCAGTACTTC	CASSEGLAASYEQYF	TRBV6-1	TRBJ2-7	TRBD2	NA
TGTGCCAGCCGGGGGGAAGCTGAAGCTTTCTTT	CASRGEAEAFF	TRBV10-3	TRBJ1-1	NA	NA